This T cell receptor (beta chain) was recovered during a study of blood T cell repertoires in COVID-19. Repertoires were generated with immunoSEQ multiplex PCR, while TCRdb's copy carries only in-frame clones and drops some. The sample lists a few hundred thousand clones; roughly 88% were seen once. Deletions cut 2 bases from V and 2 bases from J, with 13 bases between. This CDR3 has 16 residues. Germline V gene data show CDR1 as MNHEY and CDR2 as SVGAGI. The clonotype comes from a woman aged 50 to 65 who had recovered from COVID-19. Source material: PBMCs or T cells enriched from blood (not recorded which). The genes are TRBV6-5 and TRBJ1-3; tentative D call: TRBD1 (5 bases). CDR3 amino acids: CASSYLSAGTGNTIYF. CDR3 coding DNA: TGTGCCAGCAGTTACCTCTCGGCAGGGACTGGAAACACCATATATTTT.